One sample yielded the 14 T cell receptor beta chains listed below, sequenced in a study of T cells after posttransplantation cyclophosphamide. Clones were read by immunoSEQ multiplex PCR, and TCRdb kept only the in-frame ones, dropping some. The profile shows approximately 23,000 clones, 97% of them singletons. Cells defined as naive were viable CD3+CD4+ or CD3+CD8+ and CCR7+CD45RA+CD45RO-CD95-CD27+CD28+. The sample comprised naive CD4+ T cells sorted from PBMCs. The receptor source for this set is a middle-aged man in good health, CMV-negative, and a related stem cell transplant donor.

CDR3 nucleotides: TGCGCCAGCAGCTTAACACTAGCGGGAGGCTACGAGCAGTACTTC. This codes for CASSLTLAGGYEQYF. The chain links TRBV5-1 to TRBJ2-7; TRBD2 matches at 12 bases. The germline V gene encodes CDR1 SGHRS and CDR2 YFSETQ. CDR3 size: 15 residues. V lost 2 bases, J lost 3 bases, and 3 bases stayed unmatched. The variable domain in full, with the rest retrieved from reference TRBV5-1 and TRBJ2-7, is KAGVTQTPRYLIKTRGQQVTLSCSPISGHRSVSWYQQTPGQGLQFLFEYFSETQRNKGNFPGRFSGRQFSNSRSEMNVSTLELGDSALYLCASSLTLAGGYEQYFGPGTRLTVT.

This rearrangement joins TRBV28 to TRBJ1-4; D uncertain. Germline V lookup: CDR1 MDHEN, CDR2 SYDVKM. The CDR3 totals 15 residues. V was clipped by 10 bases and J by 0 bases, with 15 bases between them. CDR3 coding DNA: TGTGCCACCAGGTCTTCTGGCTCAACTAATGAAAAACTGTTTTTT. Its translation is CATRSSGSTNEKLFF.

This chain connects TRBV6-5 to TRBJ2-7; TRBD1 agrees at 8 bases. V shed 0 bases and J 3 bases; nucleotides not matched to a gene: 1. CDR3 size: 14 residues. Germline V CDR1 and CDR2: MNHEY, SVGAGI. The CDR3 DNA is TGTGCCAGCAGTTACTCGACAGGGGACTACGAGCAGTACTTC. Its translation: CASSYSTGDYEQYF.

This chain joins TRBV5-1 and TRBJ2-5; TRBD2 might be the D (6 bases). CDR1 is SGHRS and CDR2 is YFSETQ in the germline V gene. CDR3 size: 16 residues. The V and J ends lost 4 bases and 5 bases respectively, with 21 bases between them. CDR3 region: CASSLRRGGPVETQYF. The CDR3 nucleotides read TGCGCCAGCAGCCTTCGTAGGGGAGGCCCGGTTGAGACCCAGTACTTC.

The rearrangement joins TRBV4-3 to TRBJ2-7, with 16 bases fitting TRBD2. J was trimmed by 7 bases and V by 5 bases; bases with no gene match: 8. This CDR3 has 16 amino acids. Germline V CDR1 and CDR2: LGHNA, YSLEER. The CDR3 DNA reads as TGCGCCAGCAGCATAGGGACTAGCGGGGGGGCGGGGGAGCAGTACTTC. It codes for CASSIGTSGGAGEQYF.

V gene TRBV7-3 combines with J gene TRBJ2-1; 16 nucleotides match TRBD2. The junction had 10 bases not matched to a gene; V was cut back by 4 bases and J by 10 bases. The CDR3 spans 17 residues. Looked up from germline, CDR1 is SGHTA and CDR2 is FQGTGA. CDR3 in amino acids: CASSSPGTSGRAREQFF. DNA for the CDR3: TGTGCCAGCAGCTCCCCTGGGACTAGCGGGAGGGCCAGGGAGCAGTTCTTC.

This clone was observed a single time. CDR3 sequence reads: CASASQGALRETQYF. The CDR3 coding sequence is TGTGCTAGTGCATCTCAGGGGGCATTACGAGAGACCCAGTACTTC. The V gene is TRBV12-5, the J gene TRBJ2-5; 8 bases are shared with TRBD1. V trimming: 7 bases; J trimming: 4 bases; junction bases outside the gene matches: 11. The germline gives CDR1 LGHNT, CDR2 FRNRAP. The CDR3 is made up of 15 amino acids.

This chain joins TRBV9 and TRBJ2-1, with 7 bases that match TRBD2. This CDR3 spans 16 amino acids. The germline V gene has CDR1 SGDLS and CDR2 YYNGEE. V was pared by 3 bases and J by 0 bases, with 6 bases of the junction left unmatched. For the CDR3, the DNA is TGTGCCAGCAGCGCGGGAGGCGGGAGCTCCTACAATGAGCAGTTCTTC. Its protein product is CASSAGGGSSYNEQFF.

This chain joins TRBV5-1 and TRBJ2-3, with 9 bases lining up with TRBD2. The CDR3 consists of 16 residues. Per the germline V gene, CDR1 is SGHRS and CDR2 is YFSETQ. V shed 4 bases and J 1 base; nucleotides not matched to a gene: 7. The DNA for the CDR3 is TGCGCCAGCAGCCCGGAAGCTAGCGGGGGCACAGATACGCAGTATTTT. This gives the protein CASSPEASGGTDTQYF.

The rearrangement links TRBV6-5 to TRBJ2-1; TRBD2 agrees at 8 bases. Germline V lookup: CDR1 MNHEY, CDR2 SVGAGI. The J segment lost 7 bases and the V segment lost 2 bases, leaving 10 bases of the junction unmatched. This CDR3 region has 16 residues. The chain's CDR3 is CASSYDRGGPRNEQFF. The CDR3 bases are TGTGCCAGCAGTTACGATCGGGGGGGCCCGAGGAATGAGCAGTTCTTC.

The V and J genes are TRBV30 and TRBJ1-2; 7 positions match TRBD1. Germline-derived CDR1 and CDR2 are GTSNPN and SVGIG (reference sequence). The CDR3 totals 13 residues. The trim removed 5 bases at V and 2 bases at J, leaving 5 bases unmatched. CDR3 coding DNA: TGTGCCTGGGCCCGGGACAGCAACTATGGCTACACCTTC. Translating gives CAWARDSNYGYTF.

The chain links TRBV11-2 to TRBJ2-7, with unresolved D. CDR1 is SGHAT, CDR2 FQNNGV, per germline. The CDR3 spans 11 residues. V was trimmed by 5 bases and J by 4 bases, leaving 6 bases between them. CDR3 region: CASSLIYEQYF. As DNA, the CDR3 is TGTGCCAGCAGCCTAATTTACGAGCAGTACTTC.

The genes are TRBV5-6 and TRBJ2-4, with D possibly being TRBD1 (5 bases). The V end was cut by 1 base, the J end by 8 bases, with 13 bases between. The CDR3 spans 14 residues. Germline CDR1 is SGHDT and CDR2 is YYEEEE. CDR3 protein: CASSLLQAKDIQYF. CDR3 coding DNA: TGTGCCAGCAGCTTGTTACAGGCGAAAGACATTCAGTACTTC.

DNA of the CDR3: TGTGCCAGTAGTGAAAGCGGGGGGGCCGGAGATACGCAGTATTTT. Its translation is CASSESGGAGDTQYF. This rearrangement joins TRBV19 to TRBJ2-3; 10 bases line up with TRBD2. The J segment lost 5 bases and the V segment lost 5 bases, leaving 7 bases of the junction unmatched. Germline CDR1 reads LNHDA; CDR2 reads SQIVND (reference sequence). This CDR3 has 15 amino acids. The whole variable domain, remainder taken from reference TRBV19 and TRBJ2-3, is DGGITQSPKYLFRKEGQNVTLSCEQNLNHDAMYWYRQDPGQGLRLIYYSQIVNDFQKGDIAEGYSVSREKKESFPLTVTSAQKNPTAFYLCASSESGGAGDTQYFGPGTRLTVL.